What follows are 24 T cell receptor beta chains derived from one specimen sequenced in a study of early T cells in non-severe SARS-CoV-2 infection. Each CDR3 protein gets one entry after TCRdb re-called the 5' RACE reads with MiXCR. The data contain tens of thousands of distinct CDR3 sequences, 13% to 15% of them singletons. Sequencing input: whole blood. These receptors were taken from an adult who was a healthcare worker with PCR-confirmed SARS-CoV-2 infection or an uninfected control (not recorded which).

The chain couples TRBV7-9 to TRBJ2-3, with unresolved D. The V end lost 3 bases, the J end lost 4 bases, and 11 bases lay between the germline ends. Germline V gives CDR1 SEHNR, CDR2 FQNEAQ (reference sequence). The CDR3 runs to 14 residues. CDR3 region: CASSFSRLADTQYF. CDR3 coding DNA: TGTGCCAGCAGCTTCTCTAGGCTCGCAGATACGCAGTATTTT.

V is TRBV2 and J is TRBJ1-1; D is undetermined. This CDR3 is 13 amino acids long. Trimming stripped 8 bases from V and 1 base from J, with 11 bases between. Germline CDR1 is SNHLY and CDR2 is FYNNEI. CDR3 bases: TGTGCCAGCCGTAGACGGGGGAACACTGAAGCTTTCTTT. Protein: CASRRRGNTEAFF.

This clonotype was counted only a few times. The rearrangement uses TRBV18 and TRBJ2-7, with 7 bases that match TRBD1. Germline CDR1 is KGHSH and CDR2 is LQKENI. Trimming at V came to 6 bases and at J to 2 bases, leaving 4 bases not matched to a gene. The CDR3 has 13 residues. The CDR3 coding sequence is TGTGCCAGCTCCTCCGGGACAGCCTACGAGCAGTACTTC. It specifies CASSSGTAYEQYF.

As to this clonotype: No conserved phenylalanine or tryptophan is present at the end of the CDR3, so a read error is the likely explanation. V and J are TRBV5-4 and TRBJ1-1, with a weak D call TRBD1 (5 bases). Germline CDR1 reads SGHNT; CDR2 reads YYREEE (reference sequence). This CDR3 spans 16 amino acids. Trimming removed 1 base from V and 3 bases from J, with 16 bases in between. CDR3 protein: CASSLLDRGYYTEAFL. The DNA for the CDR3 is TGTGCCAGCAGCTTGTTGGATCGGGGGTACTACACTGAAGCTTTCCTT.

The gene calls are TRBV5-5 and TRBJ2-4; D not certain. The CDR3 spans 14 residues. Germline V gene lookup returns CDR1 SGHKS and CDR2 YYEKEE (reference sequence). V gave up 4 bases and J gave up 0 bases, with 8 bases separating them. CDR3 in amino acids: CASSPLPAKNIQYF. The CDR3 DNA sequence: TGTGCCAGCAGCCCGCTCCCAGCCAAAAACATTCAGTACTTC. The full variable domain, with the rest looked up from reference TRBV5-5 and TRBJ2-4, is DAGVTQSPTHLIKTRGQQVTLRCSPISGHKSVSWYQQVLGQGPQFIFQYYEKEERGRGNFPDRFSARQFPNYSSELNVNALLLGDSALYLCASSPLPAKNIQYFGAGTRLSVL.

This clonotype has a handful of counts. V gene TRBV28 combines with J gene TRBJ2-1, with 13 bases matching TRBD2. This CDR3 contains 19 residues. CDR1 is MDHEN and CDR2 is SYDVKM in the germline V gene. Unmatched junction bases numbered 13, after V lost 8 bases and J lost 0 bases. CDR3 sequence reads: CASSRRRTSGGSSYNEQFF. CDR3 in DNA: TGTGCCAGCTCCCGGCGCAGGACTAGCGGGGGTAGCTCCTACAATGAGCAGTTCTTC.

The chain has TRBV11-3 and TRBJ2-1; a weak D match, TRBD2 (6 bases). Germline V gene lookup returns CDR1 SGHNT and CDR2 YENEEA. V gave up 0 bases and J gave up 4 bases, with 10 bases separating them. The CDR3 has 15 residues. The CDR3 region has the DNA TGTGCCAGCAGCTTAGATGGGGGGAAATACAATGAGCAGTTCTTC. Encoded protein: CASSLDGGKYNEQFF.

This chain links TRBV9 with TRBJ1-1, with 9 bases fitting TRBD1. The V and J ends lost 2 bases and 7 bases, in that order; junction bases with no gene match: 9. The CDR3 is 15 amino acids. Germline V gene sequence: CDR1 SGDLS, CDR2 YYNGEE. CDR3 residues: CASSVTGGVLFEAFF. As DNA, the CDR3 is TGTGCCAGCAGCGTTACAGGGGGCGTTCTCTTTGAAGCTTTCTTT. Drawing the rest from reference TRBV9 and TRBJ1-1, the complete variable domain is DSGVTQTPKHLITATGQRVTLRCSPRSGDLSVYWYQQSLDQGLQFLIQYYNGEERAKGNILERFSAQQFPDLHSELNLSSLELGDSALYFCASSVTGGVLFEAFFGQGTRLTVV.

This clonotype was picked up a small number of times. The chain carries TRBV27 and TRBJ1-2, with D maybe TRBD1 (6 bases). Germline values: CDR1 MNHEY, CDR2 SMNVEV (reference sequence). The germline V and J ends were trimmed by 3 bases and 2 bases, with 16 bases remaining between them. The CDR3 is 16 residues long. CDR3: CASSFAYGGRNYGYTF. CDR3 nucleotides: TGTGCCAGCAGTTTTGCGTACGGGGGCCGAAACTATGGCTACACCTTC.

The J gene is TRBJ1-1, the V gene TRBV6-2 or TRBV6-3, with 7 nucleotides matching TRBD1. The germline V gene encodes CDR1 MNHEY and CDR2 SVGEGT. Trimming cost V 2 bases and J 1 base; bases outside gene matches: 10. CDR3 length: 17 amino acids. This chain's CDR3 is CASSYQVPGTANTEAFF. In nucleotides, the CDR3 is TGTGCCAGCAGTTACCAAGTCCCCGGGACAGCGAACACTGAAGCTTTCTTT.

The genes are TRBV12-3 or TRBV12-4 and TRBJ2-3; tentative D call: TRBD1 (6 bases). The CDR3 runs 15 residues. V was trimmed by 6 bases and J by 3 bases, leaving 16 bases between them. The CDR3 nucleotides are TGTGCCAGCAGCTACTTACAGGGTGCGACAGATACGCAGTATTTT. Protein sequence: CASSYLQGATDTQYF.

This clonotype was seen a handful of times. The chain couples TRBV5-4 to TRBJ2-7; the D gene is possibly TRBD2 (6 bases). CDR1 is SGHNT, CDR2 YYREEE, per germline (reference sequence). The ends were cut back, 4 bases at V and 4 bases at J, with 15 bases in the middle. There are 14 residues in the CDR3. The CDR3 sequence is CASSTSQGRYEQYF. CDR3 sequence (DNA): TGTGCCAGCAGCACGAGTCAAGGGAGGTACGAGCAGTACTTC.

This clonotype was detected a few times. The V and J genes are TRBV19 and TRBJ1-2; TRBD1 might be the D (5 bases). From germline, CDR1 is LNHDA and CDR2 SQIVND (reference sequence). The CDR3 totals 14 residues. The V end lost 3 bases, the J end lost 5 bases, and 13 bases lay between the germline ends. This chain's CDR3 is CASSILRQGYGYTF. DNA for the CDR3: TGTGCCAGTAGTATCTTAAGGCAGGGTTATGGCTACACCTTC.

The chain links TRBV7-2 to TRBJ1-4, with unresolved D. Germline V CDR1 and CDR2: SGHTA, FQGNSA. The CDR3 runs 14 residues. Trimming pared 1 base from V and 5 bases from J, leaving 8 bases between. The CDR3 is CASSLGGMNEKLFF. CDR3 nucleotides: TGTGCCAGCAGCTTAGGAGGGATGAATGAAAAACTGTTTTTT.

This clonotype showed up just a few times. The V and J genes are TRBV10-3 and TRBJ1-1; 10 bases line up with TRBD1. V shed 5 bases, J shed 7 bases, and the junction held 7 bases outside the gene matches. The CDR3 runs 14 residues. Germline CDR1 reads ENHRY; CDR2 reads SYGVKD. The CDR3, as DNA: TGTGCCATCAGTCCTTTGGGACAGGGGATTGAAGCTTTCTTT. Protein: CAISPLGQGIEAFF.

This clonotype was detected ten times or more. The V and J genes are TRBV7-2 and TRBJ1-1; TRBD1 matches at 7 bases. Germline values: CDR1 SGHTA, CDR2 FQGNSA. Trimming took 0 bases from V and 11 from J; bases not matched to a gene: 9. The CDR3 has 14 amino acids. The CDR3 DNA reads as TGTGCCAGCAGCTTAGCGCCAGGGACAGTAGGGGCTTTCTTT. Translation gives CASSLAPGTVGAFF.

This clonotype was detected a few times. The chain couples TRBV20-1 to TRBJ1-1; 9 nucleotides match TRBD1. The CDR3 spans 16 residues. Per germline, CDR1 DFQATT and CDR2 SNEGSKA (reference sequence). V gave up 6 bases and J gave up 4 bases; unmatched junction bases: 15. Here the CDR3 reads CSATHPDRGGVTEAFF. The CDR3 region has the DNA TGCAGTGCGACCCACCCCGACAGGGGGGGCGTCACTGAAGCTTTCTTT.

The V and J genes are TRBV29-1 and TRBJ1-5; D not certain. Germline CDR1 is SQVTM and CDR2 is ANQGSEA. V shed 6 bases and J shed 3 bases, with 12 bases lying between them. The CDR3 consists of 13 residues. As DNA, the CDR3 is TGCAGCGTACGTGAAGGGCCCAATCAGCCCCAGCATTTT. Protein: CSVREGPNQPQHF. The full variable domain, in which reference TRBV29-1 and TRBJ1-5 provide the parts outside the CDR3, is SAVISQKPSRDICQRGTSLTIQCQVDSQVTMMFWYRQQPGQSLTLIATANQGSEATYESGFVIDKFPISRPNLTFSTLTVSNMSPEDSSIYLCSVREGPNQPQHFGDGTRLSIL.

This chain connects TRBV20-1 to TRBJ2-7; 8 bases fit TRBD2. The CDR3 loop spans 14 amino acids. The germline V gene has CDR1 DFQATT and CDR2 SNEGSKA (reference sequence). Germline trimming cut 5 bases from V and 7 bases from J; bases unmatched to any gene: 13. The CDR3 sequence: CSAHGGLERQEQYF. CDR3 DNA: TGCAGTGCTCATGGGGGACTAGAAAGGCAGGAGCAGTACTTC.

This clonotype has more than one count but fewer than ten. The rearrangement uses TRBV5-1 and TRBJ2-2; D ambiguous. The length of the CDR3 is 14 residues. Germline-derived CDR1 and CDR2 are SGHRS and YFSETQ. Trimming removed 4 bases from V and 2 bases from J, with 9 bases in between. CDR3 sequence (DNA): TGCGCCAGCAGCGAAAACCTCAACACCGGGGAGCTGTTTTTT. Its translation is CASSENLNTGELFF. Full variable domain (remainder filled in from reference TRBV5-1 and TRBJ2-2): KAGVTQTPRYLIKTRGQQVTLSCSPISGHRSVSWYQQTPGQGLQFLFEYFSETQRNKGNFPGRFSGRQFSNSRSEMNVSTLELGDSALYLCASSENLNTGELFFGEGSRLTVL.

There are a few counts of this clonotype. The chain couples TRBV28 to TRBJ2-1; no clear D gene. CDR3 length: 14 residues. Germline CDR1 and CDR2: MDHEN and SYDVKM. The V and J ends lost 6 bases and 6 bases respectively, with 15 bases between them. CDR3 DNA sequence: TGTGCCAGCAGAAGGTCCGGGTTCACCAATGAGCAGTTCTTC. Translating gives CASRRSGFTNEQFF.

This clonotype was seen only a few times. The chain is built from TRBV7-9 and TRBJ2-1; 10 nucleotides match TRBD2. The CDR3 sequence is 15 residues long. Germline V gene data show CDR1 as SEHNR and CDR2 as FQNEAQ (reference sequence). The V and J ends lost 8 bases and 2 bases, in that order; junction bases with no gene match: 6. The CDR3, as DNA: TGTGCCAGCCGTAGCGGGGGGACGACCTACAATGAGCAGTTCTTC. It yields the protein CASRSGGTTYNEQFF.

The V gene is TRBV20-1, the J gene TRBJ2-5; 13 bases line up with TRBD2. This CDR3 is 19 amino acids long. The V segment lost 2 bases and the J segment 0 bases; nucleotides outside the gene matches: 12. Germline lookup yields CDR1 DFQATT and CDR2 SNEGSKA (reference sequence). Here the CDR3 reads CSARYHRTSGGRYQETQYF. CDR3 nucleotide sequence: TGCAGTGCTAGATACCACCGGACTAGCGGGGGCCGATACCAAGAGACCCAGTACTTC.

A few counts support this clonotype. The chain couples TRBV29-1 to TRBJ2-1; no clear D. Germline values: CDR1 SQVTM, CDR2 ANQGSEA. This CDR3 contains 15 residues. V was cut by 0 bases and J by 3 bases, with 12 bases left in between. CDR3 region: CSVEDLETLYNEQFF. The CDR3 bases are TGCAGCGTTGAAGATTTAGAAACCCTCTACAATGAGCAGTTCTTC.